This T cell receptor beta chain was obtained from a study of T cell responses to AZD1222 COVID-19 vaccine. General study findings and limits: The study identified only a handful of AZD1222 recipients as seropositive at baseline. Reports indicate that nearly half of spike-specific TCRs are directed at unmutated variant regions. A mostly white British donor set with more females was recruited, and clonal diversity was possibly underestimated. Repertoires were collected only later (after the peak T cell response had occurred).

The germline V gene encodes CDR1 LNHDA and CDR2 SQIVND (reference sequence). The CDR3 loop spans 18 amino acids. With V trimmed by 3 bases and J by 6 bases, 13 bases remained unmatched. The protocol was immunoSEQ multiplex PCR, while the TCRdb copy is restricted to in-frame clones and leaves out a portion. The table has some 150,000 clones, approximately 90% seen once. Regarding this clone: Its specificity is not known.

The material was peripheral blood, obtained 28 days after the second AZD1222 dose. The chain recombines TRBV19 with TRBJ1-5; 11 positions match TRBD1. This clonotype originated in an adult who received the AZD1222 COVID-19 vaccine. DNA of the CDR3: TGTGCCAGTAGTATGACGATACGGACAGGGGGCGCAGGTCAGCCCCAGCATTTT. Its protein product is CASSMTIRTGGAGQPQHF.